The 31 T cell receptor beta chains listed next were all sequenced from one sample in a study of blood T cell repertoires in COVID-19. Method: immunoSEQ multiplex PCR; TCRdb's copy keeps in-frame clones and lacks some. This table has some 350,000 clones, over 75% appearing once. The material sequenced was PBMCs or T cells enriched from blood (not recorded which). The receptors originated from a woman between 25 and 40 years old who had recovered from COVID-19.

V is TRBV7-6 and J is TRBJ2-1; 10 bases map to TRBD1. This CDR3 comprises 15 residues. After removal of 2 bases from V and 7 bases from J, the junction contained 5 bases not matched to a gene. Germline lookup yields CDR1 SGHVS and CDR2 FNYEAQ. The CDR3 sequence: CASSLTGTGVNEQFF. The DNA for the CDR3 is TGTGCCAGCAGCTTAACCGGGACAGGGGTTAATGAGCAGTTCTTC.

The rearrangement joins TRBV7-2 to TRBJ2-5; D perhaps matches TRBD2 (8 bases). V was pared by 4 bases and J by 4 bases, with 19 bases between. Germline V CDR1 and CDR2: SGHTA, FQGNSA. CDR3 length: 16 amino acids. The CDR3, as DNA: TGTGCCAGCAGCTACGGGGACAGCGGGGGTCGAGAGACCCAGTACTTC. Amino acids: CASSYGDSGGRETQYF.

The chain carries TRBV12-5 and TRBJ2-2; 9 bases map to TRBD1. The trim removed 8 bases at V and 7 bases at J, leaving 11 bases unmatched. Germline CDR1 reads LGHNT; CDR2 reads FRNRAP. The CDR3 runs to 15 residues. The CDR3 sequence is CASLEGQGYGGELFF. CDR3 in DNA: TGTGCTAGTTTGGAGGGACAGGGATACGGCGGGGAGCTGTTTTTT.

This sequence joins TRBV24-1 and TRBJ2-7, with D unresolved. V lost 2 bases and J lost 3, with 7 bases in between. The CDR3 length is 13 residues. The germline V gene encodes CDR1 KGHDR and CDR2 SFDVKD. Here the CDR3 reads CATSDYLLYEQYF. As DNA, the CDR3 is TGTGCCACCAGTGATTACTTACTCTACGAGCAGTACTTC.

The count of this clone is one. The CDR3 DNA sequence: TGTGCCAGTAGTCCAACCGGGACAGGGAGGGATGGCTACACCTTC. It is translated as CASSPTGTGRDGYTF. The chain employs TRBV19 and TRBJ1-2; TRBD1 matches 9 bases. J lost 6 bases, V lost 5 bases, and 10 bases had no gene match. Germline loops: CDR1 LNHDA, CDR2 SQIVND (reference sequence). The CDR3 covers 15 residues. The full variable domain, in which reference TRBV19 and TRBJ1-2 provide the parts outside the CDR3, is DGGITQSPKYLFRKEGQNVTLSCEQNLNHDAMYWYRQDPGQGLRLIYYSQIVNDFQKGDIAEGYSVSREKKESFPLTVTSAQKNPTAFYLCASSPTGTGRDGYTFGSGTRLTVV.

A few counts support this clone. The chain carries TRBV27 and TRBJ1-1; unclear D gene. CDR3 size: 17 residues. Germline CDR1 reads MNHEY; CDR2 reads SMNVEV (reference sequence). The V gene lost 3 bases and the J gene lost 3 bases, with 20 bases spanning the gap. CDR3 DNA sequence: TGTGCCAGCAGTTTTGGGCCAACCGCCACCCTTTACACTGAAGCTTTCTTT. Its protein is CASSFGPTATLYTEAFF.

The chain joins TRBV29-1 to TRBJ1-2; the D is unclear. CDR1 and CDR2 from the germline V gene are SQVTM and ANQGSEA. CDR3 size: 15 residues. Trimming stripped 3 bases from V and 3 bases from J, with 17 bases between. CDR3 in amino acids: CSVEFETEIYYGYTF. The CDR3 region has the DNA TGCAGCGTTGAGTTTGAAACAGAGATATACTATGGCTACACCTTC. Based on the CDR3 plus reference TRBV29-1 and TRBJ1-2, the full variable domain is SAVISQKPSRDICQRGTSLTIQCQVDSQVTMMFWYRQQPGQSLTLIATANQGSEATYESGFVIDKFPISRPNLTFSTLTVSNMSPEDSSIYLCSVEFETEIYYGYTFGSGTRLTVV.

The chain uses TRBV4-2 and TRBJ1-2; no firm D call. V was cut by 1 base and J by 3 bases, with 12 bases left in between. The germline CDR1 and CDR2 sequences are LGHNA and YNFKEQ. The CDR3 length is 15 residues. The CDR3 loop is CASSQAQETYYGYTF. CDR3 in DNA: TGTGCCAGCAGCCAAGCCCAGGAAACTTACTATGGCTACACCTTC.

This sequence joins TRBV7-9 and TRBJ1-1; D unresolved. Germline loops: CDR1 SEHNR, CDR2 FQNEAQ (reference sequence). The V and J ends lost 1 base and 6 bases respectively, with 6 bases between them. The CDR3 extends over 12 amino acids. CDR3 in amino acids: CASSLGLPEAFF. The DNA of the CDR3 is TGTGCCAGCAGCTTAGGACTACCTGAAGCTTTCTTT.

This sequence joins TRBV29-1 and TRBJ2-7; 9 bases match TRBD2. V lost 7 bases and J lost 0; bases outside the gene matches: 10. The CDR3 consists of 15 residues. The germline V gene has CDR1 SQVTM and CDR2 ANQGSEA. CDR3 sequence reads: CSAETSGTSSYEQYF. The DNA of the CDR3 is TGCAGCGCTGAGACTAGCGGCACAAGCTCCTACGAGCAGTACTTC.

The V call is TRBV29-1, the J call TRBJ1-2; D is undetermined. CDR1 and CDR2 from the germline V gene are SQVTM and ANQGSEA. This CDR3 is 11 amino acids long. V dropped 4 bases and J dropped 3 bases, with 6 bases sitting between them. The CDR3 DNA reads TGCAGCGTTGGGGCAGACTATGGCTACACCTTC. Translation: CSVGADYGYTF.

This chain uses TRBV7-9 with TRBJ2-4; possible D gene TRBD2, 5 bases. The CDR3 is made up of 12 amino acids. The V end was cut by 4 bases, the J end by 8 bases, with 9 bases between. Germline CDR1 reads SEHNR; CDR2 reads FQNEAQ (reference sequence). This chain's CDR3 is CASSSLGDIQYF. CDR3 nucleotides: TGTGCCAGCAGCTCATTGGGAGACATTCAGTACTTC.

The chain has TRBV27 and TRBJ1-6; D gene uncertain. Trimming stripped 3 bases from V and 7 bases from J, with 4 bases between. Germline CDR1 and CDR2: MNHEY and SMNVEV (reference sequence). The CDR3 is 12 amino acids. CDR3 sequence reads: CASSFSNSPLHF. The CDR3 DNA reads TGTGCCAGCAGTTTTTCGAATTCACCCCTCCACTTT.

This chain uses TRBV29-1 with TRBJ1-2; D uncertain. Between the trimmed V and J ends, which lost 6 bases and 2 bases, there was a span of 25 bases. This CDR3 has 17 residues. The germline V gene has CDR1 SQVTM and CDR2 ANQGSEA. CDR3: CSVLVGGVGFGNYGYTF. The CDR3 DNA is TGCAGCGTACTCGTTGGCGGGGTAGGTTTCGGAAACTATGGCTACACCTTC.

This chain uses TRBV29-1 with TRBJ1-1; possibly TRBD1 for D (5 bases). The CDR3 sequence is 13 residues long. The germline V and J ends were trimmed by 6 bases and 6 bases, with 17 bases remaining between them. From germline, CDR1 is SQVTM and CDR2 ANQGSEA. CDR3 DNA sequence: TGCAGCGTAGCCCCGGGGGGAACCGCTGAAGCTTTCTTT. This codes for CSVAPGGTAEAFF.

V and J are TRBV29-1 and TRBJ2-1, with D unresolved. CDR1 is SQVTM and CDR2 is ANQGSEA in the germline V gene. The CDR3 extends over 13 amino acids. V gave up 3 bases and J gave up 4 bases, with 10 bases separating them. The CDR3 region is CSVDETLYNEQFF. The CDR3 DNA reads TGCAGCGTTGACGAGACTTTATACAATGAGCAGTTCTTC.

The gene calls are TRBV9 and TRBJ1-1, with TRBD1 identical over 7 bases. The ends lost 3 bases at V and 5 bases at J; junction bases unmatched: 4. From germline, CDR1 is SGDLS and CDR2 YYNGEE. The CDR3 consists of 13 residues. The CDR3 sequence: CASSAQGWTEAFF. In DNA form, the CDR3 reads TGTGCCAGCAGCGCACAGGGGTGGACTGAAGCTTTCTTT.

The genes are TRBV5-1 and TRBJ1-1; 7 bases line up with TRBD1. V trimming: 6 bases; J trimming: 7 bases; junction bases outside the gene matches: 3. Looked up from germline, CDR1 is SGHRS and CDR2 is YFSETQ. This CDR3 contains 11 residues. CDR3 amino acids: CASMGDSEAFF. CDR3 nucleotides: TGCGCCAGCATGGGGGACAGTGAAGCTTTCTTT.

The chain employs TRBV5-5 and TRBJ2-2; the match to TRBD2 covers 9 bases. The CDR3 is 17 residues long. CDR1 and CDR2 (germline): SGHKS, YYEKEE (reference sequence). V shed 0 bases and J 2 bases; nucleotides not matched to a gene: 5. The CDR3 here is CASSLGLADPNTGELFF. DNA of the CDR3: TGTGCCAGCAGCTTGGGACTAGCGGACCCAAACACCGGGGAGCTGTTTTTT.

The chain joins TRBV6-5 to TRBJ1-6, with TRBD1 matching 7 bases. Germline CDR1 is MNHEY and CDR2 is SVGAGI. This CDR3 contains 16 residues. With V trimmed by 0 bases and J by 10 bases, 9 bases remained unmatched. CDR3: CASSYSTSQGGSPLHF. CDR3 sequence (DNA): TGTGCCAGCAGTTACTCGACCTCCCAGGGGGGATCACCCCTCCACTTT.

The chain combines TRBV12-3 or TRBV12-4 with TRBJ2-7; TRBD1 might be the D (6 bases). Trimming cost V 3 bases and J 5 bases, with 8 bases left between them. CDR3 size: 12 residues. CDR3 nucleotides: TGTGCCAGCAGTTTGAGGGGGAACGAGCAGTACTTC. It yields the protein CASSLRGNEQYF.

V is TRBV4-1 and J is TRBJ2-7, with TRBD2 matching 10 bases. V dropped 1 base and J dropped 6; count of bases not matched to a gene: 6. CDR1 and CDR2 (germline): MGHRA, YSYEKL. CDR3 length: 15 residues. The CDR3 DNA sequence: TGCGCCAGCAGCCAAGTAAGCGGGGGGGCCTTCGAGCAGTACTTC. Protein: CASSQVSGGAFEQYF.

The V and J genes are TRBV5-1 and TRBJ1-3; D unresolved. The length of the CDR3 is 12 residues. Trimming took off 8 bases at V and 7 bases at J, with 13 bases between the two ends. Per germline, CDR1 SGHRS and CDR2 YFSETQ. CDR3 residues: CASTVDGNTIYF. For the CDR3, the DNA is TGCGCCAGTACAGTAGATGGGAACACCATATATTTT.

The V and J genes are TRBV10-1 and TRBJ2-7; 10 bases line up with TRBD1. The CDR3 is 14 amino acids. CDR1 and CDR2 (germline): WNHNN, SYGVQD (reference sequence). Unmatched junction bases numbered 7, after V lost 8 bases and J lost 3 bases. The CDR3 loop is CASRFWTGGYEQYF. CDR3 bases: TGCGCCAGCCGATTCTGGACAGGGGGCTACGAGCAGTACTTC.

V and J are TRBV19 and TRBJ2-7; D possibly corresponds to TRBD1 (5 bases). The CDR3 has 14 residues. Trimming left V 5 bases short and J 5 bases short, with 16 bases between. The V gene's germline CDR1 is LNHDA and CDR2 SQIVND (reference sequence). CDR3: CASSWGDDLNEQYF. For the CDR3, the DNA is TGTGCCAGTAGTTGGGGCGACGACCTCAACGAGCAGTACTTC.

The gene calls are TRBV19 and TRBJ2-2, with D possibly TRBD2 on 6 matching bases. Germline loops: CDR1 LNHDA, CDR2 SQIVND (reference sequence). The CDR3 covers 12 residues. V lost 5 bases to trimming and J lost 7 bases, with 8 bases between them. The CDR3 reads CASSGGFGELFF. The CDR3 region has the DNA TGTGCCAGTAGTGGGGGGTTCGGGGAGCTGTTTTTT.

The CDR3 sequence: CAITQGTGNTIYF. Written as DNA, the CDR3 is TGTGCCATCACGCAGGGAACTGGAAACACCATATATTTT. The chain employs TRBV10-3 and TRBJ1-3, with D possibly being TRBD1 (5 bases). The germline V gene encodes CDR1 ENHRY and CDR2 SYGVKD. This CDR3 contains 13 residues. V was shortened by 7 bases and J by 2 bases, with 9 bases between the two germline ends.

The rearrangement links TRBV19 to TRBJ2-1, with 8 bases that match TRBD1. After removal of 6 bases from V and 0 bases from J, the junction contained 1 base not matched to a gene. This CDR3 has 14 residues. Germline CDR1 LNHDA, CDR2 SQIVND (reference sequence). The chain's CDR3 is CASRDRGSYNEQFF. CDR3 bases: TGTGCCAGTAGAGACAGGGGCTCCTACAATGAGCAGTTCTTC.

This rearrangement joins TRBV7-2 to TRBJ2-7; unclear D gene. Germline V lookup: CDR1 SGHTA, CDR2 FQGNSA. CDR3 size: 14 residues. The V end lost 1 base, the J end lost 6 bases, and 13 bases lay between the germline ends. The CDR3 reads CASSLEAIVAEQYF. DNA for the CDR3: TGTGCCAGCAGCTTAGAAGCGATAGTGGCCGAGCAGTACTTC.

A few counts support this clone. The gene calls are TRBV2 and TRBJ1-2; D gene unclear. Trimming shortened V by 4 bases and J by 0 bases, and 6 bases separated the two germline ends. The CDR3 is 13 amino acids. Germline V gene lookup returns CDR1 SNHLY and CDR2 FYNNEI. The CDR3 sequence is CASSATANYGYTF. The CDR3 DNA reads TGTGCCAGCAGTGCGACTGCTAACTATGGCTACACCTTC.

This clone was seen a few times. The rearrangement links TRBV29-1 to TRBJ1-1; D remains unclear. Trimming took 6 bases from V and 0 from J, leaving 17 bases between them. The CDR3 runs 15 residues. Germline CDR1 SQVTM, CDR2 ANQGSEA. The CDR3 DNA reads as TGCAGCGTCCGCGCGGGGTGGGCAATGAACACTGAAGCTTTCTTT. Its translation is CSVRAGWAMNTEAFF.